This T cell receptor (beta chain) was observed in a study of shared clonotypes between healthy human individuals. Study conclusions and caveats: Incomplete sequencing of sorted subsets was indicated by rarefaction despite large depth. Larger richness was generally estimated for naive than memory subsets.

Note on this clone: Its antigen is unknown.

CDR1 is MNHEY and CDR2 is SMNVEV in the germline V gene (reference sequence). This CDR3 region has 11 residues. Trimming stripped 8 bases from V and 5 bases from J, with 10 bases between. Measured with immunoSEQ multiplex PCR; TCRdb has only the in-frame clones, and not every one. The sample includes around 550,000 clones, around 95% of them seen just once. Naive CD8 cells, CD45RO-negative and positively selected for CCR7, excluded terminally differentiated effector memory CD45RA+ cells. Donors were healthy HIV-negative adults without recently reported acute infections or vaccinations. This sequence joins TRBV27 and TRBJ2-7, with D possibly matching TRBD1 (5 bases). This receptor was identified in a woman aged 25-40 years in good health. Source material: naive CD8+ T cells sorted from blood. CDR3 in amino acids: CASGIRDEQYF. CDR3 coding DNA: TGTGCCAGCGGTATCAGGGACGAGCAGTACTTC.